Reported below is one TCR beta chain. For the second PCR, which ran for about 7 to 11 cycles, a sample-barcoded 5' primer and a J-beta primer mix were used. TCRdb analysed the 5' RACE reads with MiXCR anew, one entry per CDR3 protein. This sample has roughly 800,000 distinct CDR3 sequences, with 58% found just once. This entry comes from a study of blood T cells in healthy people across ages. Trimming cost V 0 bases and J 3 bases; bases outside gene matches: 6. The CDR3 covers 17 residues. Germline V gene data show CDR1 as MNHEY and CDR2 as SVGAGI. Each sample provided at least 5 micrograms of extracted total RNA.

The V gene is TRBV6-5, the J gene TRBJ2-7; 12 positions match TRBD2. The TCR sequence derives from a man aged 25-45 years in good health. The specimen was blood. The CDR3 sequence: CASSYSRPSGRVYEQYF. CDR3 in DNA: TGTGCCAGCAGTTACTCGAGGCCTAGCGGGAGGGTCTACGAGCAGTACTTC.